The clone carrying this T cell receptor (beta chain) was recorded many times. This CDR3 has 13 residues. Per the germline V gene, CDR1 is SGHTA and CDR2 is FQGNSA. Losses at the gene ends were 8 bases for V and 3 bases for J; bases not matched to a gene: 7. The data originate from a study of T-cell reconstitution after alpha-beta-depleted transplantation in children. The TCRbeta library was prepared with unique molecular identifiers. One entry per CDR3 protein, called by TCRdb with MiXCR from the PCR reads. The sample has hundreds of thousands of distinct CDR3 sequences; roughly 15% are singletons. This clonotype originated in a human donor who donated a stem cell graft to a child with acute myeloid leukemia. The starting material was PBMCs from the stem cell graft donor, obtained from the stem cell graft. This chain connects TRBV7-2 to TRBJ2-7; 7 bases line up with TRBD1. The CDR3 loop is CASGGTEFYEQYF. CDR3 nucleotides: TGTGCCAGCGGTGGGACAGAATTCTACGAGCAGTACTTC.